These 2 T cell receptor beta chains came from one sample sequenced in a study of metastatic and nonmetastatic thyroid tumors (dated by TCRdb to 2018 to 2021). No treatment had been received by any patient before thyroid surgery. The library was built by means of PCR. TCRdb records Illumina HiSeq 4000 as the sequencer. Using fastp at Q25 and MiXCR, TCRdb reprocessed the public reads and kept productive beta chains. This sample gives some 8,400 clones in total; 25% to 40% of them show up just once. 20% of the sample comes from the top ten. Material: tumor tissue. These receptors were obtained from a female donor with papillary thyroid cancer or a benign thyroid nodule (not recorded which). Some clones in this sample may be carry-over from other donors' samples.

The chain links TRBV5-1 to TRBJ1-2; D is unresolved. CDR3 length equals 12 residues. The germline V gene encodes CDR1 SGHRS and CDR2 YFSETQ. The germline V and J ends were trimmed by 0 bases and 9 bases, with 9 bases remaining between them. The CDR3 DNA follows: TGCGCCAGCAGCTTGGGAACATGGCGCTACACCTTC. This codes for CASSLGTWRYTF.

This clone was picked up many times. The gene calls are TRBV10-2 and TRBJ2-7; D not certain. The CDR3 consists of 11 residues. In germline, CDR1 is WSHSY, CDR2 SAAADI. V lost 3 bases and J lost 3, with 3 bases in between. CDR3 sequence reads: CASSDNYEQYF. CDR3 nucleotide sequence: TGCGCCAGCAGTGACAACTACGAGCAGTACTTC.